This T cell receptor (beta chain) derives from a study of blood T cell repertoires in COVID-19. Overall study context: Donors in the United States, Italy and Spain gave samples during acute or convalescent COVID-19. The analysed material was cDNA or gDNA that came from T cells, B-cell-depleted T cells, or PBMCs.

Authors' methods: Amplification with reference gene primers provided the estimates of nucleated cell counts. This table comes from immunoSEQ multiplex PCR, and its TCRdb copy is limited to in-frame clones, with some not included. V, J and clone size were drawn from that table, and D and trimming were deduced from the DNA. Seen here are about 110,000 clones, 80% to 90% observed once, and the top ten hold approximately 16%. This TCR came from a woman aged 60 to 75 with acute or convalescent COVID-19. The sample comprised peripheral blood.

The CDR3 protein is CASSPSGVNTEAFF. The CDR3 coding sequence is TGTGCCAGCAGCCCCAGCGGGGTGAACACTGAAGCTTTCTTT. The gene calls are TRBV6-6 and TRBJ1-1; D is unresolved. Germline-derived CDR1 and CDR2 are MNHNY and SVGAGI (reference sequence). Trimming left V 6 bases short and J 0 bases short, with 11 bases between. This CDR3 region has 14 residues.